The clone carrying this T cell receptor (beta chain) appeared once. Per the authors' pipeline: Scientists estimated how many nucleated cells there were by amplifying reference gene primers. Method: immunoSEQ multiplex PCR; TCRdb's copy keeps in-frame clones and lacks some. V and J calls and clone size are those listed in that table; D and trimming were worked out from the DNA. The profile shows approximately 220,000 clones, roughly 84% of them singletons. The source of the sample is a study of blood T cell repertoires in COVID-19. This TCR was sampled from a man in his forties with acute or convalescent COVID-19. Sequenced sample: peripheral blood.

CDR3 sequence: CASSLPFYSAGNTEAFF. Written as DNA, the CDR3 is TGTGCCAGCAGTTTACCCTTCTATTCAGCAGGAAACACTGAAGCTTTCTTT. The V gene is TRBV28, the J gene TRBJ1-1; D unresolved. The CDR3 is made up of 17 amino acids. The ends were cut back, 2 bases at V and 2 bases at J, with 18 bases in the middle. Germline CDR1 reads MDHEN; CDR2 reads SYDVKM.